One sample yielded the 16 T cell receptor beta chains listed below, sequenced in a study of T cell changes during pregnancy in multiple sclerosis (dated by TCRdb to between 2019 and 2020). Libraries were built with the immunoSEQ multiplex PCR assay. TCRdb stores this immuneACCESS table with in-frame sequences only. Part of the clones is absent; in the studies checked, under half of the shortfall reflects unresolved V genes, and no reason is known for the rest. Counted in this sample were 75,000 to 95,000 clones; around 93% of them appeared once. The ten largest clones add up to roughly 0.91% of the sample. The starting material was peripheral blood, obtained before pregnancy. The receptor source for this set is a female donor with multiple sclerosis, enrolled in a pregnancy study.

The V gene is TRBV14, the J gene TRBJ1-2; 11 nucleotides agree with TRBD1. Germline assignment: CDR1 SGHDN and CDR2 FVKESK. The CDR3 runs to 15 residues. J lost 3 bases, V lost 5 bases, and 5 bases had no gene match. CDR3 in DNA: TGTGCCAGCAGCTCCCGGGACAGGGGGTACTATGGCTACACCTTC. It encodes CASSSRDRGYYGYTF.

The chain's CDR3 is CATSRQGNTEAFF. The DNA of the CDR3 is TGTGCCACCTCCCGACAAGGTAACACTGAAGCTTTCTTT. This sequence joins TRBV2 and TRBJ1-1; unclear D gene. The CDR3 is 13 amino acids. Germline CDR1 and CDR2: SNHLY and FYNNEI. Trimming removed 10 bases from V and 2 bases from J, with 14 bases in between.

This clone was picked up one time. The chain has TRBV19 and TRBJ2-5, with a weak D call TRBD2 (5 bases). CDR3 length equals 13 residues. Trimming removed 8 bases from V and 2 bases from J, with 12 bases in between. The germline CDR1 and CDR2 sequences are LNHDA and SQIVND (reference sequence). The DNA for the CDR3 is TGTGCCAGTGCGGGTCCCCGACAAGAGACCCAGTACTTC. It yields the protein CASAGPRQETQYF.

The chain couples TRBV9 to TRBJ2-1, with 14 positions matching TRBD2. Germline CDR1 reads SGDLS; CDR2 reads YYNGEE. V lost 2 bases to trimming and J lost 4 bases; unmatched junction nucleotides: 11. The CDR3 consists of 19 residues. The CDR3 DNA is TGTGCCAGCAGCGTGTCCGGGACTAGCGGGAGCCATTATTACAATGAGCAGTTCTTC. Residues: CASSVSGTSGSHYYNEQFF.

The chain uses TRBV7-6 and TRBJ1-5; weak D call: TRBD1 (5 bases). Germline V gives CDR1 SGHVS, CDR2 FNYEAQ. This CDR3 comprises 14 residues. Trimming took off 1 base at V and 4 bases at J, with 8 bases between the two ends. CDR3 in amino acids: CASSLGRQNQPQHF. CDR3 coding DNA: TGTGCCAGCAGCTTAGGCCGACAGAATCAGCCCCAGCATTTT.

V usage is TRBV7-2 and J usage is TRBJ2-7; 7 bases match TRBD2. Germline CDR1 SGHTA, CDR2 FQGNSA. The CDR3 length is 17 residues. Germline trimming cut 0 bases from V and 3 bases from J; bases unmatched to any gene: 11. CDR3 region: CASSLAPRAGRDYEQYF. CDR3 DNA: TGTGCCAGCAGCTTAGCTCCCCGAGCGGGGCGTGACTACGAGCAGTACTTC.

The J gene is TRBJ1-2, the V gene TRBV9; no firm D call. The CDR3 is made up of 15 amino acids. Trimming pared 3 bases from V and 3 bases from J, leaving 15 bases between. The germline CDR1 and CDR2 sequences are SGDLS and YYNGEE. The DNA for the CDR3 is TGTGCCAGCAGCGGAGGGTCACGGTCGGACTATGGCTACACCTTC. It codes for CASSGGSRSDYGYTF.

The J gene is TRBJ2-7, the V gene TRBV4-1, with TRBD1 identical over 9 bases. This CDR3 has 16 amino acids. V was pared by 2 bases and J by 2 bases, with 7 bases of the junction left unmatched. From germline, CDR1 is MGHRA and CDR2 YSYEKL. This chain's CDR3 is CASSQHIQGATYEQYF. CDR3 in DNA: TGCGCCAGCAGCCAACATATACAGGGGGCAACCTACGAGCAGTACTTC.

The chain employs TRBV11-2 and TRBJ2-7, with 9 bases identical to TRBD2. Unmatched junction bases numbered 15, after V lost 5 bases and J lost 4 bases. Per germline, CDR1 SGHAT and CDR2 FQNNGV. The CDR3 is made up of 17 amino acids. CDR3 amino acids: CASSRGLLAGIAYEQYF. The CDR3 nucleotides read TGTGCCAGCAGCAGAGGCCTCCTAGCGGGAATAGCGTACGAGCAGTACTTC.

The V call is TRBV7-2, the J call TRBJ2-7; possible D gene TRBD2, 5 bases. This CDR3 has 15 residues. Germline values: CDR1 SGHTA, CDR2 FQGNSA. The V end lost 5 bases, the J end lost 4 bases, and 18 bases lay between the germline ends. This chain's CDR3 is CASSPWRAEVYEQYF. CDR3 bases: TGTGCCAGCAGCCCTTGGCGGGCAGAGGTATACGAGCAGTACTTC.

The gene calls are TRBV18 and TRBJ1-1; 11 bases map to TRBD1. The junction had 3 bases not matched to a gene; V was cut back by 5 bases and J by 4 bases. Germline CDR1 and CDR2: KGHSH and LQKENI. The CDR3 is 14 amino acids. The CDR3 loop is CASSWGQGVTEAFF. Here the CDR3 DNA reads TGTGCCAGCTCATGGGGACAGGGGGTCACTGAAGCTTTCTTT.

The chain combines TRBV11-2 with TRBJ1-1; maybe TRBD1 (5 bases). This CDR3 is 15 amino acids long. Trimming removed 1 base at V and 1 base at J, with 10 bases between. Looked up from germline, CDR1 is SGHAT and CDR2 is FQNNGV. The CDR3 loop is CASSLVGQGNTEAFF. The CDR3 coding sequence is TGTGCCAGCAGCTTAGTGGGCCAGGGGAACACTGAAGCTTTCTTT.

This clone showed up just a few times. The chain links TRBV13 to TRBJ2-7; possibly TRBD1 for D (5 bases). Trimming took 7 bases from V and 5 from J, leaving 18 bases between them. Germline V gene lookup returns CDR1 PRHDT and CDR2 FYEKMQ (reference sequence). The CDR3 consists of 14 residues. The CDR3 loop reads CASNLGADTDEQYF. CDR3 nucleotides: TGTGCCAGCAACCTAGGGGCAGACACGGACGAGCAGTACTTC.

The chain combines TRBV11-3 with TRBJ2-1, with TRBD1 identical over 9 bases. Germline CDR1 reads SGHNT; CDR2 reads YENEEA. This CDR3 contains 15 residues. The junction had 6 bases not matched to a gene; V was cut back by 3 bases and J by 6 bases. The CDR3 bases are TGTGCCAGCAGCTTTCCGGGACAGGGAGGCAATGAGCAGTTCTTC. Translated, it gives CASSFPGQGGNEQFF.

The rearrangement uses TRBV2 and TRBJ2-7; D may be TRBD2 (5 bases). Trimming pared 7 bases from V and 0 bases from J, leaving 7 bases between. CDR3 length: 12 residues. From germline, CDR1 is SNHLY and CDR2 FYNNEI. For the CDR3, the DNA is TGTGCCAGCACGGGGAGCTCCTACGAGCAGTACTTC. Translating gives CASTGSSYEQYF.

This clone was picked up one time. The chain employs TRBV27 and TRBJ2-2, with D unresolved. The CDR3 is made up of 15 amino acids. V was clipped by 2 bases and J by 4 bases, with 11 bases between them. Germline V gene lookup returns CDR1 MNHEY and CDR2 SMNVEV (reference sequence). The CDR3 protein is CASSLTRGSTGELFF. The CDR3 region has the DNA TGTGCCAGCAGTTTAACCCGAGGAAGCACCGGGGAGCTGTTTTTT.